A selection of T cell receptor beta chains follows, all from one sample in a study of CD8 T cells in Susac syndrome. TCRdb analysed the immunoSEQ multiplex PCR reads with MiXCR anew, one entry per CDR3 protein. Among under 150,000 distinct CDR3 sequences listed, under 97% were seen once. Sequenced: CD4+ T cells from PBMCs. Receptors were obtained from a human donor with Susac syndrome. The CDR3 runs from the conserved cysteine through the conserved F or W. The D gene is left open where the match is weak. Clone size is not always given. Where it is, it says once, few, many or a class for expanded clones.

j_gene	abundance	d_gene	len	v_gene	CDR3nt	CDR3aa
TRBJ2-7	.	.	12	TRBV18	TGTGCCAGCTCTTCCGGCCTCTACGAGCAGTACTTC	CASSSGLYEQYF
TRBJ1-2	.	TRBD1	14	TRBV9	TGTGCCAGCAGCGTAGAGGACAGGGCGAGGGGCTACACCTTC	CASSVEDRARGYTF
TRBJ2-1	.	TRBD1	14	TRBV7-9	TGTGCCAGCAGCACCGGACAGGTGGACAATGAGCAGTTCTTC	CASSTGQVDNEQFF
TRBJ1-1	.	.	11	TRBV12-3/TRBV12-4	TGTGCCAGCAGTCCTTACACTGAAGCTTTCTTT	CASSPYTEAFF
TRBJ2-5	.	.	12	TRBV7-9	TGTGCCAGTGCTCAGGAGCCGGAGACCCAGTACTTC	CASAQEPETQYF
TRBJ2-7	.	.	14	TRBV7-2	TGTGCCAGCAGCCCGGGGACCACAACCTACGAGCAGTACTTC	CASSPGTTTYEQYF
TRBJ2-3	.	.	14	TRBV20-1	TGCAGTGCTAGAGATCTCTTCCTGGCAGATACGCAGTATTTT	CSARDLFLADTQYF
TRBJ2-5	.	TRBD2	16	TRBV7-9	TGTGCCAGCAGCTTATGGACTAGCGGGAGGAAAGAGACCCAGTACTTC	CASSLWTSGRKETQYF
TRBJ2-5	.	TRBD2	16	TRBV4-1	TGCGCCAGCAGCCAAGCGGGACTAGCGGGGGCAGCGACCCAGTACTTC	CASSQAGLAGAATQYF
TRBJ1-1	.	TRBD1	14	TRBV3-1	TGTGCCAGCAGCCCCGGACAGGAGAACACTGAAGCTTTCTTT	CASSPGQENTEAFF
TRBJ1-1	once	.	14	TRBV12-3/TRBV12-4	TGTGCCAGCAGCCCTACAGGGTTTAACACTGAAGCTTTCTTT	CASSPTGFNTEAFF